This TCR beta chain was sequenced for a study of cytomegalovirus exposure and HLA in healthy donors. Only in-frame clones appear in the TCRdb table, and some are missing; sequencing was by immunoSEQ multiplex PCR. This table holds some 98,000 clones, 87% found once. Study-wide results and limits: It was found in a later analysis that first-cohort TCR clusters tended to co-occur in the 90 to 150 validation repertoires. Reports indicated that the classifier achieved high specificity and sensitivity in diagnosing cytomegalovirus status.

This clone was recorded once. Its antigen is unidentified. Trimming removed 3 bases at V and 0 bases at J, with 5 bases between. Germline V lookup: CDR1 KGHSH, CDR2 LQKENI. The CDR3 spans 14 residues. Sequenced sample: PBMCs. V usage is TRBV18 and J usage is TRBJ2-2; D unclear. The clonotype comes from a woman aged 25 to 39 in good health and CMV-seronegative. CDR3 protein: CASSPSTNTGELFF. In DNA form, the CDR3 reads TGTGCCAGCTCACCTTCAACGAACACCGGGGAGCTGTTTTTT.